This T cell receptor beta chain was documented in a study of T-cell memory formation after mild COVID-19 (dated by TCRdb to the early 2020s). Looking at the study overall: TCR sequence clusters from the two donors were largely donor specific. In two donors, T-cell clones that expanded and contracted after mild COVID-19 were tracked by sequencing TCRalpha and TCRbeta repertoires over time. The cohort comprised two young, previously healthy adult volunteers, one female and one male. The research as a whole found: Only a couple of mild cases were covered in the study, and larger cohorts including severe cases with pre-infection samples were considered necessary. SARS-CoV-2 specificity was not confirmed for the second-wave clones peaking on day 37. Contracting CD4+ clones were found mainly in CM and EM memory subsets, while CD8+ clones were enriched in EMRA. Clones that contracted from day 15 to 85 showed balanced CD4/CD8 phenotypes, whereas a second wave of clones that expanded from day 15 to 37 leaned towards CD4+. Some responding clones were detected in pre-infection memory, which suggested that pre-existing cross-reactive memory T cells had joined the SARS-CoV-2 response.

Ficoll-Paque density gradient centrifugation was used to isolate PBMCs. V has 9 bases trimmed and J has 1 base trimmed; junction bases matching no gene number 6. CDR3 length: 14 amino acids, cysteine to phenylalanine. The CDR3 DNA has 42 bases and is translated from base 1. This clonotype has just a few counts. Its antigen specificity is not known. Base qualities are not recorded, but no much larger clone differs from it by a single base. The sequencer was an Illumina NovaSeq 6000. TCRalpha and TCRbeta cDNA libraries were built by 5'RACE with constant-segment primers, adding sample barcodes and unique molecular identifiers. Trizol reagent was used to extract RNA from every sample. Library amplification was performed in two PCR steps, and a second sample barcode and Illumina TruSeq adapters were introduced in the second step. The libraries were sequenced on an Illumina NovaSeq using 2 x 150 bp paired-end reads. The study's processing was this. Demultiplexing of reads and collapsing into UMI-guided consensus sequences were performed with migec v1.2.7. Using mixcr v2.1.11, the UMI consensuses were aligned to TRA and TRB V and J templates and assembled into clonotypes. A clonotype was counted as expanded or contracted only if both edgeR and NoisET called the change significant, with noise models trained on biological replicates. For edgeR calls, the thresholds were a false discovery rate-adjusted p below 0.01 and a log2 fold-change of 1. As an exploratory analysis of dynamics, max-normalized trajectories of the 1000 most abundant clonotypes were examined with PCA combined with hierarchical clustering. Separately sequenced CD4+ and CD8+ repertoires were used to assign the CD4 or CD8 phenotype of responding clones. TCRdb reworked the public reads: Q25 trimming with fastp, MiXCR clone assembly, productive beta chains retained. All rows with the same CDR3 protein become a single entry with the most common DNA and genes. These V and J calls rely on TCRdb rather than the paper's analysis. Present in this sample are 300,000 to 350,000 distinct CDR3 sequences, roughly 13% of which were seen just once. The ten largest clonotypes hold about 21% of the sample.

The V and J genes are TRBV12-3 or TRBV12-4 and TRBJ2-7, with TRBD1 matching 10 junction bases. What was sequenced was PBMCs or a T cell subset sorted from them (not recorded which). This sequence was found in a man younger than 35 who had mild COVID-19 (a few samples of this study predate the infection). The sample titles of this study are shuffled in the database, so cell type and time point are left out; the donor was told from shared clones. At the DNA level, the sequence is TGTGCCAGTGGGGCGGGACAGGGGTCCTACGAGCAGTACTTC. This encodes CASGAGQGSYEQYF.